What follows are 21 T cell receptor beta chains derived from one specimen sequenced in a study of T cells in Graves' hyperthyroidism and ophthalmopathy. Template material for amplifying TCR beta CDR3 regions consisted of RNA transcripts. The HTBI primer set served for first-round RT-PCR of the TCR CDR3. One entry per CDR3 protein, called by TCRdb with MiXCR from the multiplex PCR reads. Among some 250,000 distinct CDR3 sequences listed, roughly 15% were seen once. The specimen was blood. The receptors derive from a woman aged 35 to 49 with Graves' hyperthyroidism that later progressed to Graves' ophthalmopathy.

This clonotype has a count of ten or more. The V and J genes are TRBV12-3 or TRBV12-4 and TRBJ2-1; 13 nucleotides align to TRBD2. CDR3 length: 13 residues. The V gene end was trimmed by 10 bases and the J gene end by 6 bases; junction bases not matched to a gene: 3. In DNA, the CDR3 is TGTGCCATCAGGACTAGCGGGAGCAATGAGCAGTTCTTC. This sequence encodes CAIRTSGSNEQFF.

This clonotype occurred many times. The chain has TRBV29-1 and TRBJ2-1; TRBD1 agrees at 8 bases. After removal of 6 bases from V and 8 bases from J, the junction contained 6 bases not matched to a gene. The CDR3 is made up of 12 amino acids. Germline CDR1 reads SQVTM; CDR2 reads ANQGSEA. The CDR3 DNA sequence: TGCAGCGTAGAGGACAGGGTCGATGAGCAGTTCTTC. As protein: CSVEDRVDEQFF.

This clonotype was recorded at least ten times. The chain has TRBV18 and TRBJ1-1; TRBD1 might be the D (6 bases). The V gene lost 8 bases and the J gene lost 1 base, with 14 bases spanning the gap. Germline assignment: CDR1 KGHSH and CDR2 LQKENI. This CDR3 spans 14 amino acids. CDR3 amino acids: CASKRGGSNTEAFF. CDR3 nucleotides: TGTGCCAGCAAGAGGGGGGGCTCGAACACTGAAGCTTTCTTT.

This clonotype was picked up many times. Its ends do not fully match the called genes, so a read error is possible. V and J are TRBV12-3 or TRBV12-4 and TRBJ2-7; 9 nucleotides line up with TRBD2. This CDR3 comprises 16 residues. CDR3 nucleotides: TGTGCCAGCAGTAGACAGCTAGCGGGACAAGGGTACGGGCAGTACTTC. Protein product: CASSRQLAGQGYGQYF.

This chain connects TRBV4-1 to TRBJ2-3, with 8 bases matching TRBD2. The germline V gene encodes CDR1 MGHRA and CDR2 YSYEKL. The J segment lost 5 bases and the V segment lost 3 bases, leaving 7 bases of the junction unmatched. This CDR3 comprises 15 residues. This CDR3 reads CASSQMGTSGDTQYF. CDR3 nucleotide sequence: TGCGCCAGCAGCCAGATGGGAACTAGCGGAGATACGCAGTATTTT.

This clonotype occurred many times. This chain uses TRBV27 with TRBJ2-2; 7 bases match TRBD2. CDR3 length: 14 residues. Trimming at V came to 8 bases and at J to 0 bases, leaving 3 bases not matched to a gene. The germline CDR1 and CDR2 sequences are MNHEY and SMNVEV (reference sequence). CDR3: CASGGLPNTGELFF. The CDR3 nucleotides read TGTGCCAGCGGGGGACTACCGAACACCGGGGAGCTGTTTTTT.

In this sample, this clonotype turned up a few times. The chain is built from TRBV20-1 and TRBJ1-1; 9 positions agree with TRBD1. The V segment lost 6 bases and the J segment 3 bases; nucleotides outside the gene matches: 11. The CDR3 length is 15 residues. Per germline, CDR1 DFQATT and CDR2 SNEGSKA (reference sequence). The CDR3 spells CSAPHRGRRYTEAFF. CDR3 DNA: TGCAGTGCCCCTCACAGGGGGCGCAGGTACACTGAAGCTTTCTTT.

The CDR3 loop is CASSLVSPPTPYNEQFF. The CDR3 nucleotides are TGCGCCAGCAGCTTGGTTAGCCCCCCAACGCCCTACAATGAGCAGTTCTTC. The chain employs TRBV5-1 and TRBJ2-1; D is unclear. CDR3 length: 17 amino acids. In germline, CDR1 is SGHRS, CDR2 YFSETQ. Trimming took 0 bases from V and 2 from J, leaving 15 bases between them.

This clonotype was seen at least ten times. The chain employs TRBV5-6 and TRBJ2-5; D uncertain. Trimming cost V 4 bases and J 10 bases, with 11 bases left between them. This CDR3 has 11 residues. In germline, CDR1 is SGHDT, CDR2 YYEEEE. CDR3 protein: CASSAGISQYF. The CDR3 DNA reads as TGTGCCAGCAGCGCCGGAATAAGCCAGTACTTC.

This clonotype occurred a few times. The chain carries TRBV3-1 and TRBJ1-2; D possibly corresponds to TRBD1 (6 bases). The CDR3 loop spans 14 amino acids. Germline CDR1 LGHDT, CDR2 YNNKEL (reference sequence). V lost 3 bases and J 4 bases, leaving 12 bases between the germline ends. DNA of the CDR3: TGTGCCAGCAGCCAGGGGGGCCCGGGCTATGGCTACACCTTC. Protein: CASSQGGPGYGYTF.

Of note for this clonotype: A junction end diverges from the germline sequence, so it may reflect a read error. The chain joins TRBV6-5 to TRBJ2-1; 16 bases fit TRBD2. Germline loops: CDR1 MNHEY, CDR2 SVGAGI. The CDR3 runs to 18 residues. This CDR3 is CASGYGTSGRAGYNEQFF. CDR3 sequence (DNA): TGTGCCAGCGGTTACGGGACTAGCGGGAGGGCCGGCTACAATGAGCAGTTCTTC.

This clonotype was counted ten times or more. This chain joins TRBV28 and TRBJ1-5; 7 positions match TRBD1. The V gene's germline CDR1 is MDHEN and CDR2 SYDVKM. Losses at the gene ends were 0 bases for V and 5 bases for J; bases not matched to a gene: 7. This CDR3 is 16 amino acids long. As DNA, the CDR3 is TGTGCCAGCAGTTTATGGGGCAGGGGGAACGATCAGCCCCAGCATTTT. Translating gives CASSLWGRGNDQPQHF.

This clonotype was picked up many times. This chain uses TRBV9 with TRBJ2-3; TRBD2 might be the D (6 bases). V lost 1 base and J 5 bases, leaving 11 bases between the germline ends. There are 14 residues in the CDR3. Germline assignment: CDR1 SGDLS and CDR2 YYNGEE. DNA of the CDR3: TGTGCCAGCAGCGTAAGCGGGTATCAAGATACGCAGTATTTT. This encodes CASSVSGYQDTQYF.

This clonotype was seen many times. The V gene is TRBV28, the J gene TRBJ2-1; a weak D match, TRBD2 (6 bases). CDR1 and CDR2 from the germline V gene are MDHEN and SYDVKM. V lost 2 bases and J 7 bases, leaving 18 bases between the germline ends. The CDR3 spans 16 residues. This CDR3 is CASSLHAAGRSNEQFF. CDR3 DNA: TGTGCCAGCAGTTTACACGCCGCGGGAAGGTCGAATGAGCAGTTCTTC.

The chain carries TRBV27 and TRBJ2-3, with D unclear. Trimming removed 2 bases at V and 6 bases at J, with 15 bases between. This CDR3 region has 15 residues. Germline V CDR1 and CDR2: MNHEY, SMNVEV (reference sequence). CDR3 loop: CASSLERTNVDTQYF. The CDR3 DNA is TGTGCCAGCAGTTTAGAGAGGACCAACGTCGATACGCAGTATTTT.

This clonotype was detected ten times or more. This rearrangement joins TRBV2 to TRBJ1-2, with no clear D. The germline CDR1 and CDR2 sequences are SNHLY and FYNNEI. Trimming took off 3 bases at V and 2 bases at J, with 16 bases between the two ends. The CDR3 length is 16 residues. The CDR3 here is CASSDMPGRRNYGYTF. The CDR3 nucleotides read TGTGCCAGCAGTGATATGCCCGGGCGACGGAACTATGGCTACACCTTC.

This clonotype was counted ten times or more. The genes are TRBV12-3 or TRBV12-4 and TRBJ2-7, with D maybe TRBD2 (6 bases). CDR3 length: 14 amino acids. The V end lost 3 bases, the J end lost 3 bases, and 12 bases lay between the germline ends. The CDR3 spells CASSFEAGLYEQYF. In DNA form, the CDR3 reads TGTGCCAGCAGTTTTGAAGCGGGCCTCTACGAGCAGTACTTC.

This clonotype was detected many times. V is TRBV5-5 and J is TRBJ2-7; 8 bases fit TRBD2. The V segment lost 2 bases and the J segment 3 bases; nucleotides outside the gene matches: 4. Germline CDR1 reads SGHKS; CDR2 reads YYEKEE (reference sequence). This CDR3 is 14 amino acids long. Here the CDR3 DNA reads TGTGCCAGCAGCTTTAGCGGGAATGACTACGAGCAGTACTTC. Translated, it gives CASSFSGNDYEQYF. Full variable domain (missing parts from reference TRBV5-5 and TRBJ2-7): DAGVTQSPTHLIKTRGQQVTLRCSPISGHKSVSWYQQVLGQGPQFIFQYYEKEERGRGNFPDRFSARQFPNYSSELNVNALLLGDSALYLCASSFSGNDYEQYFGPGTRLTVT.

This clonotype was counted at least ten times. The chain joins TRBV9 to TRBJ1-2, with 7 positions matching TRBD1. This CDR3 has 15 residues. Germline-derived CDR1 and CDR2 are SGDLS and YYNGEE. V shed 4 bases, J shed 6 bases, and the junction held 12 bases outside the gene matches. CDR3 nucleotide sequence: TGTGCCAGCAGCACTCGACAGGGAACATCTGATGGCTACACCTTC. Translation gives CASSTRQGTSDGYTF.

This clonotype was seen at least ten times. CDR3 DNA: TGTGCCAGCAGTCAGGGGCAGGGGCGATCACCCCTCCACTTT. Translated: CASSQGQGRSPLHF. V is TRBV28 and J is TRBJ1-6; TRBD1 might be the D (6 bases). V was clipped by 5 bases and J by 10 bases, with 15 bases between them. CDR3 size: 14 residues. In germline, CDR1 is MDHEN, CDR2 SYDVKM.

At least ten counts were recorded for this clonotype. J is TRBJ1-5 and V is TRBV15, with D perhaps matching TRBD1 (6 bases). In germline, CDR1 is LNHNV, CDR2 YYDKDF (reference sequence). The CDR3 is made up of 17 amino acids. With 1 base removed from V and 1 base from J, the gap between germline ends came to 14 bases. The CDR3 loop reads CATSRGRGGGSNQPQHF. DNA for the CDR3: TGTGCCACCAGCAGAGGCCGCGGGGGCGGGAGCAATCAGCCCCAGCATTTT.